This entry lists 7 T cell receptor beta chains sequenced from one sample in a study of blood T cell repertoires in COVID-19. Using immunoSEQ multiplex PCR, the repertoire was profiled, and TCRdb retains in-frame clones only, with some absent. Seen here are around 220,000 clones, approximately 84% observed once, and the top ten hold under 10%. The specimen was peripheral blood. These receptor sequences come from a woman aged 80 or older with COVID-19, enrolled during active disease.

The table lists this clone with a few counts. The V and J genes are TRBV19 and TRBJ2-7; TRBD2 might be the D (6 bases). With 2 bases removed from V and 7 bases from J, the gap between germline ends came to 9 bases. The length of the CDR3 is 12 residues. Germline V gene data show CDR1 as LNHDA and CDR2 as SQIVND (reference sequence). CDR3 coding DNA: TGTGCCAGTAGTATATCGCGGGGTGAGCAGTACTTC. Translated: CASSISRGEQYF.

This CDR3 reads CASTDPGQGAYEQYF. In DNA form, the CDR3 reads TGTGCCAGCACCGATCCGGGACAGGGGGCCTACGAGCAGTACTTC. This rearrangement joins TRBV6-6 to TRBJ2-7, with 11 bases that match TRBD1. This CDR3 has 15 amino acids. V lost 7 bases, J lost 2 bases, and 7 bases stayed unmatched. Germline-derived CDR1 and CDR2 are MNHNY and SVGAGI (reference sequence).

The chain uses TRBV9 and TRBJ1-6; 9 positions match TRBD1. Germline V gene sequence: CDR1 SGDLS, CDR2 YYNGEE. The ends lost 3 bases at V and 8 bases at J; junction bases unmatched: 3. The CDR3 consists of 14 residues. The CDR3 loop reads CASSGTGVDSPLHF. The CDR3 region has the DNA TGTGCCAGCAGCGGGACAGGGGTGGATTCACCCCTCCACTTT.

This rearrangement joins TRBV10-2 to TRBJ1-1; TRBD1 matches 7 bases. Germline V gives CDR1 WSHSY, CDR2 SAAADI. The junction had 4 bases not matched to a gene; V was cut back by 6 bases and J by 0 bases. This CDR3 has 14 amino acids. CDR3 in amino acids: CASSDRAMNTEAFF. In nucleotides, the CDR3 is TGCGCCAGCAGCGACAGGGCAATGAACACTGAAGCTTTCTTT.

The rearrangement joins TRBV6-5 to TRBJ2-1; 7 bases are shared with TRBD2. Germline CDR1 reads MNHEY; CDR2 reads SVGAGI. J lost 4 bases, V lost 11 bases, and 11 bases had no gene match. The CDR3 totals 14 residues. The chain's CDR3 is CAGRGAGPYNEQFF. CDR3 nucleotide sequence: TGTGCCGGGAGGGGAGCGGGACCGTACAATGAGCAGTTCTTC.

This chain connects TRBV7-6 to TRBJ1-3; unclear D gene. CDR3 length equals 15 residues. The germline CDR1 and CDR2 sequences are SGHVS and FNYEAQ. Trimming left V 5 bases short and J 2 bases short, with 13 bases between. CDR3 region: CASSPREGAGNTIYF. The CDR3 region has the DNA TGTGCCAGCAGCCCGCGGGAGGGTGCTGGAAACACCATATATTTT.

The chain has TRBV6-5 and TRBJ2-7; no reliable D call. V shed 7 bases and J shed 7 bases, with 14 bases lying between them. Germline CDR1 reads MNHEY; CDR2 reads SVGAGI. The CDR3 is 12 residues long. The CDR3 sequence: CASTLTLWEQYF. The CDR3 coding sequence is TGTGCCAGCACCCTTACTCTATGGGAGCAGTACTTC.